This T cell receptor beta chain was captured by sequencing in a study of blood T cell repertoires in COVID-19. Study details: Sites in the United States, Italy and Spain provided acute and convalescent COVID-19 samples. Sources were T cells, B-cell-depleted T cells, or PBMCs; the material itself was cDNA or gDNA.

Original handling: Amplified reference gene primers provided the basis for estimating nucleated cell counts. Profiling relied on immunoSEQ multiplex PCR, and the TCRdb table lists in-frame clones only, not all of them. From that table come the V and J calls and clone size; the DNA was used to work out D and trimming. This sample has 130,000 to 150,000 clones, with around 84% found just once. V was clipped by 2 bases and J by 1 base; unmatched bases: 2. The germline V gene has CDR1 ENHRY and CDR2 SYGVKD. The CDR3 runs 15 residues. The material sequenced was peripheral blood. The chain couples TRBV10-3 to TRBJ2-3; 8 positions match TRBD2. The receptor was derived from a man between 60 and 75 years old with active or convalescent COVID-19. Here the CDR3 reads CAISERGGGTDTQYF. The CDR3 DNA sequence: TGTGCCATCAGTGAGCGGGGGGGCGGCACAGATACGCAGTATTTT.